This TCR beta chain was documented in a study of blood T cell repertoires in COVID-19. Only in-frame clones appear in the TCRdb table, and some are missing; sequencing was by immunoSEQ multiplex PCR. The data hold 200,000 or so clones, with around 84% observed a single time. The source of this sequence is a man older than 75 with acute or convalescent COVID-19. The sequenced sample was peripheral blood.

The chain's CDR3 is CASRRPGLRSYTF. In nucleotides, the CDR3 is TGTGCCAGCAGGCGACCGGGTCTTAGGAGCTACACCTTC. The chain recombines TRBV28 with TRBJ1-2; D gene uncertain. Germline assignment: CDR1 MDHEN and CDR2 SYDVKM. V dropped 6 bases and J dropped 9 bases, with 17 bases sitting between them. The CDR3 is 13 amino acids.